The 5 T cell receptor beta chains below were found in one sample sequenced in a study of T cells after yellow fever vaccination. TCRdb independently ran MiXCR on the 5' RACE reads; one entry per CDR3 protein. The sample lists under 200,000 distinct CDR3 sequences; around 7% were seen once. The source material was CD4+ T cells sorted from PBMCs, sampled around 5 days after the first yellow fever vaccination. The source of these receptors is a man younger than 35 who received the YFV17D yellow fever vaccine.

This clonotype was counted many times. The V gene is TRBV15, the J gene TRBJ1-5, with TRBD1 as a possible D gene (6 bases). The V end was cut by 5 bases, the J end by 2 bases, with 16 bases between. CDR1 and CDR2 (germline): LNHNV, YYDKDF (reference sequence). The CDR3 extends over 16 amino acids. CDR3 DNA sequence: TGTGCCACCAGCCCCAATAAGGGGGGCGGCAATCAGCCCCAGCATTTT. Translated, it gives CATSPNKGGGNQPQHF.

This clonotype has a handful of counts. V usage is TRBV7-2 and J usage is TRBJ1-5; D is unresolved. Germline V gene sequence: CDR1 SGHTA, CDR2 FQGNSA. Trimming removed 4 bases from V and 0 bases from J, with 7 bases in between. This CDR3 contains 14 residues. For the CDR3, the DNA is TGTGCCAGCAGCTACCGGTTTAGCAATCAGCCCCAGCATTTT. Translation: CASSYRFSNQPQHF. Looking up the rest from reference TRBV7-2 and TRBJ1-5 gives the full variable domain: GAGVSQSPSNKVTEKGKDVELRCDPISGHTALYWYRQSLGQGLEFLIYFQGNSAPDKSGLPSDRFSAERTGGSVSTLTIQRTQQEDSAVYLCASSYRFSNQPQHFGDGTRLSIL.

This clonotype appeared a single time. A much more abundant neighbour one base away suggests this may be a read error. The V gene is TRBV6-1, the J gene TRBJ1-1; D is unresolved. In germline, CDR1 is MNHNS, CDR2 SASEGT. This CDR3 is built from 13 residues. The CDR3 nucleotides are TGTGCCGGCAGTGAATTCGGCAACGGTAAAGCTTTCTTT. Protein: CAGSEFGNGKAFF.

This clonotype was observed at least ten times. The V gene is TRBV5-1, the J gene TRBJ2-5, with 10 bases identical to TRBD2. The CDR3 length is 16 residues. Germline V gives CDR1 SGHRS, CDR2 YFSETQ. V shed 0 bases, J shed 2 bases, and the junction held 4 bases outside the gene matches. For the CDR3, the DNA is TGCGCCAGCAGCTTGGGGGCTAGCGGGGGTCAAGAGACCCAGTACTTC. The encoded protein is CASSLGASGGQETQYF. The complete variable domain, with remaining parts taken from reference TRBV5-1 and TRBJ2-5, reads KAGVTQTPRYLIKTRGQQVTLSCSPISGHRSVSWYQQTPGQGLQFLFEYFSETQRNKGNFPGRFSGRQFSNSRSEMNVSTLELGDSALYLCASSLGASGGQETQYFGPGTRLLVL.

The chain uses TRBV19 and TRBJ2-7; D call uncertain. V lost 0 bases, J lost 3 bases, and 15 bases lay in between. The CDR3 has 16 residues. Germline V gives CDR1 LNHDA, CDR2 SQIVND (reference sequence). In DNA, the CDR3 is TGTGCCAGTAGTATAGAACGCCAGAACCTTAACTACGAGCAGTACGTC. Protein: CASSIERQNLNYEQYV.